A selection of T cell receptor beta chains follows, all from one sample in a study of T cells after yellow fever vaccination. In TCRdb, the 5' RACE reads were re-called with MiXCR into one record per CDR3 protein. The sample has about 69,000 distinct CDR3 sequences, approximately 5.9% seen once. The specimen was CD4+ T cells sorted from PBMCs, collected roughly 15 days after the first yellow fever vaccination. Source of these receptors: a man younger than 30 who received the YFV17D yellow fever vaccine. Both conserved end residues are part of each CDR3. The D gene is left open where the match is weak. The size field is filled for only some rows; it gives once, few, many or a size class.

j_gene,abundance,v_gene,d_gene,CDR3nt,CDR3aa
TRBJ1-1,.,TRBV6-1,.,TGTGCCAGCAGTCCCCCGGGGGGTGCTGAAGCTTTCTTT,CASSPPGGAEAFF
TRBJ1-2,many,TRBV9,TRBD1,TGTGCCAGCAGCGAGACACAGGGGTGGGGCGCTGGCTACACCTTC,CASSETQGWGAGYTF
TRBJ2-5,many,TRBV28,.,TGTGCCAGCAGTTTAATTCGACGAGAGACCCAGTACTTC,CASSLIRRETQYF
TRBJ2-1,many,TRBV12-3/TRBV12-4,TRBD2,TGTGCCAGCAGTTTGACAGGACGGGGGGGTGAGCAGTTCTTC,CASSLTGRGGEQFF
TRBJ2-2,many,TRBV4-1,TRBD1,TGCGCCAGCAGCCCCTCCGGGACAGGGGGCCCCGGGGAGCTGTTTTTT,CASSPSGTGGPGELFF
TRBJ2-3,many,TRBV12-3/TRBV12-4,.,TGTGCCAGCGGCGGGGTGGCGTTAGATACGCAGTATTTT,CASGGVALDTQYF
TRBJ1-5,many,TRBV4-3,.,TGCGCCAGCAGCCAAGGCAGGTCTAGCAATCAGCCCCAGCATTTT,CASSQGRSSNQPQHF
TRBJ2-2,many,TRBV7-6,.,TGTGCCAGCAGCTTAGCGTCTTCGATCGCCGGGGAGCTGTTTTTT,CASSLASSIAGELFF
TRBJ2-1,many,TRBV24-1,TRBD1,TGTGCCACCAGTGGGGGACAGGGGGCCTACAATGAGCAGTTCTTC,CATSGGQGAYNEQFF
TRBJ1-2,many,TRBV29-1,TRBD1,TGCATCACAGGGGACCCAAACTATGGCTACACCTTC,CITGDPNYGYTF
TRBJ2-1,many,TRBV6-1,.,TGTGCCAGCAGGAGGGCTTCTCGTAATGAGCAGTTCTTC,CASRRASRNEQFF
TRBJ1-2,many,TRBV29-1,.,TGCAGCGTTGAAGAACAGCCCCTGCGCTACACCTTC,CSVEEQPLRYTF
TRBJ2-2,many,TRBV4-1,.,TGCGCCAGCAGCCGGGAACCTCTGGGGCCCAGCACCGGGGAGCTGTTTTTT,CASSREPLGPSTGELFF
TRBJ2-5,many,TRBV3-1,.,TGTGCCAGCAGCCCTACAGAAAGGACCCAGTACTTC,CASSPTERTQYF
TRBJ1-5,many,TRBV28,.,TGTGCCAGCAGCTTCTCTAATCAGCCCCAGCATTTT,CASSFSNQPQHF
TRBJ1-2,many,TRBV4-3,.,TGCGCCAGCAGCCCGAGGACGGTTGAGACCTATGGCTACACCTTC,CASSPRTVETYGYTF
TRBJ2-5,many,TRBV3-1,TRBD2,TGTGCCAGCAGCCAAGATCGGACTAGCGGTCAGACCCAGTACTTC,CASSQDRTSGQTQYF
TRBJ1-4,many,TRBV6-5,TRBD1,TGTGCCAGCAGTCCAGACAGGGTAACTAATGAAAAACTGTTTTTT,CASSPDRVTNEKLFF
TRBJ1-4,many,TRBV6-6,.,TGTGCCAGCAGTCCGGAGGGCCGGGACGGTAATGAAAAACTGTTTTTT,CASSPEGRDGNEKLFF
TRBJ2-3,many,TRBV7-3,TRBD2,TGTGCCAGCAGCGAGCGGGGGGCAAACACAGATACGCAGTATTTT,CASSERGANTDTQYF
TRBJ1-1,many,TRBV12-3/TRBV12-4,.,TGTGCCAGCAGTTTCAGGGGAGGAGCTGAAGCTTTCTTT,CASSFRGGAEAFF